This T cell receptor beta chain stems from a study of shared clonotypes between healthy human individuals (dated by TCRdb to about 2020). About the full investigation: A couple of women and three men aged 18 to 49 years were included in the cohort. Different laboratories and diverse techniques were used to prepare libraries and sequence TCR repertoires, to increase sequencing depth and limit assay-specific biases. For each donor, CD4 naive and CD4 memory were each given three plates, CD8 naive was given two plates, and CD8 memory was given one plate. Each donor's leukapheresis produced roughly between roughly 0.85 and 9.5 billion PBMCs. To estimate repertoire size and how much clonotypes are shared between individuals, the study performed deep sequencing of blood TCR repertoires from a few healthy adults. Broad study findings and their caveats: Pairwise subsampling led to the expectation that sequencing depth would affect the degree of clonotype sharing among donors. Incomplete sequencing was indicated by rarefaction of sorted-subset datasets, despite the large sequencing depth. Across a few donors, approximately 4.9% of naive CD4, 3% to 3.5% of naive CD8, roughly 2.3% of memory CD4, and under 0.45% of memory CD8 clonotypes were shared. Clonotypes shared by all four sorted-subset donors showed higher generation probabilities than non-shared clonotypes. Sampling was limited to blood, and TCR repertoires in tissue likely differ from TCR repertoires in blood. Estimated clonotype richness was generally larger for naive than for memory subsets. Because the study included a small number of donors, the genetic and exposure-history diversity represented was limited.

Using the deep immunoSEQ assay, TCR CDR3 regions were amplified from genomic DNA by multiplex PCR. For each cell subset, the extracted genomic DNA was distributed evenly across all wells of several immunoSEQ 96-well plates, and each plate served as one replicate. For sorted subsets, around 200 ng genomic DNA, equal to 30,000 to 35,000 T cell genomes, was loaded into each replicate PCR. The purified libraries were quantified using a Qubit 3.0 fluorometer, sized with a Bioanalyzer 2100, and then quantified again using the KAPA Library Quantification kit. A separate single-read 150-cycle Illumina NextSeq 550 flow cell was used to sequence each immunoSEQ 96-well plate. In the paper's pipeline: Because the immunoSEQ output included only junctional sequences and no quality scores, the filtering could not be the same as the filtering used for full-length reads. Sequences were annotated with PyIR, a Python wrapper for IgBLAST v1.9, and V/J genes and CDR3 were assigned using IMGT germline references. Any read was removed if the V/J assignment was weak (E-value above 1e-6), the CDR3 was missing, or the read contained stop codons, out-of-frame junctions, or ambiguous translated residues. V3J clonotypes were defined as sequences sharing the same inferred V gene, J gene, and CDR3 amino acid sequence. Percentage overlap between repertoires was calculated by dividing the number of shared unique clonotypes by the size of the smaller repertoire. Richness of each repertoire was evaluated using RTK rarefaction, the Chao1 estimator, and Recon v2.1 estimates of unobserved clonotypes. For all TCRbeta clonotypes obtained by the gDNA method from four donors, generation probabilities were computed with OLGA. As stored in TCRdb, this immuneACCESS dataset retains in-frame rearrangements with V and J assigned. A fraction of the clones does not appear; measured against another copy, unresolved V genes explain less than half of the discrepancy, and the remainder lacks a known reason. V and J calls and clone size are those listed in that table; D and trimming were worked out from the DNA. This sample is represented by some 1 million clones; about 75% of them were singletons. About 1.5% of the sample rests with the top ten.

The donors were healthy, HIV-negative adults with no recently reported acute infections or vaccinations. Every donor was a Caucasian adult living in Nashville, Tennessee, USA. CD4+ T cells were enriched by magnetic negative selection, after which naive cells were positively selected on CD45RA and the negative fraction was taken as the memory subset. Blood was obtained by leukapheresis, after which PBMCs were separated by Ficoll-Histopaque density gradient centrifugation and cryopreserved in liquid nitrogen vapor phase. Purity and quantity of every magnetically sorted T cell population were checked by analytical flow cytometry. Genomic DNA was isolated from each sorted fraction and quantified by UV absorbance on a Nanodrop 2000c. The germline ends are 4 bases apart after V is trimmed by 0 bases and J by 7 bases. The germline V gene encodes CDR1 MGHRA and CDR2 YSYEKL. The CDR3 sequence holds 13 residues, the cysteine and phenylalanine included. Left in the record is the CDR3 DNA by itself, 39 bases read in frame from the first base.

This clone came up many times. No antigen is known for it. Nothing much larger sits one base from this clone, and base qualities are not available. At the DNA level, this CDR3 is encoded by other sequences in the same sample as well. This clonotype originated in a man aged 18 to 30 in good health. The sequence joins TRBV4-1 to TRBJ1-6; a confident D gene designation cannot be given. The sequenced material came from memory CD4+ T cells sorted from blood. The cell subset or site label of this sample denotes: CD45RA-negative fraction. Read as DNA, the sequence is TGCGCCAGCAGCCAAGATTACAATTCACCCCTCCACTTT. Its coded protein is CASSQDYNSPLHF.